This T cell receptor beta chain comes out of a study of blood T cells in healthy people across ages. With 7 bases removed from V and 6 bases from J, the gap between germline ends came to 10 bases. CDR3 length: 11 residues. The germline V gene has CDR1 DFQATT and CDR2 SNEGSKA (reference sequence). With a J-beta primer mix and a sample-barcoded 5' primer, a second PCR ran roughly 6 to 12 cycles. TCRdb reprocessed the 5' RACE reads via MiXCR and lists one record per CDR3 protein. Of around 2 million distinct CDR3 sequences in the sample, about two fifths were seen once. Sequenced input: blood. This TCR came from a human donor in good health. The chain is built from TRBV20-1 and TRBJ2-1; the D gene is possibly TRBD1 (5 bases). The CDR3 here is CSVLRGNEQFF. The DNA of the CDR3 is TGCAGTGTCCTTAGGGGCAATGAGCAGTTCTTC.